A single sample gave rise to the 21 T cell receptor beta chains below, sequenced in a study of T cell clones after liver transplantation. The repertoire was sequenced with immunoSEQ multiplex PCR; TCRdb's copy has only in-frame clones and lacks some. The sample shows about 72,000 clones, more than 90% of them seen only once. The source was CD4+ T cells from blood, collected before liver transplant. The receptor set was obtained from a human donor who received a liver transplant.

The J gene is TRBJ2-2, the V gene TRBV6-1; 7 nucleotides align to TRBD2. CDR3 size: 15 residues. Trimming took 5 bases from V and 5 from J; bases not matched to a gene: 8. Germline V gives CDR1 MNHNS, CDR2 SASEGT. CDR3 coding DNA: TGTGCCAGCAGTCGGGGAGGGCTGGGGACCGGGGAGCTGTTTTTT. Translation: CASSRGGLGTGELFF.

This rearrangement joins TRBV19 to TRBJ1-5; perhaps TRBD1 as D (6 bases). Trimming cost V 8 bases and J 9 bases, with 20 bases left between them. The CDR3 totals 14 residues. Germline CDR1 is LNHDA and CDR2 is SQIVND (reference sequence). The CDR3 DNA reads TGTGCCAGTTCCCTTACAGGGAACTTTGGGCCCCAGCATTTT. Translation: CASSLTGNFGPQHF.

In its sample, this clone was seen once. The rearrangement links TRBV28 to TRBJ2-5; the match to TRBD1 covers 9 bases. CDR1 and CDR2 from the germline V gene are MDHEN and SYDVKM. V lost 5 bases, J lost 4 bases, and 8 bases stayed unmatched. The CDR3 is 15 residues long. This chain's CDR3 is CASSPDRGLTETQYF. The CDR3 coding sequence is TGTGCCAGCAGTCCAGACAGGGGGTTAACAGAGACCCAGTACTTC.

The J gene is TRBJ2-3, the V gene TRBV7-3; no clear D gene. The CDR3 contains 13 residues. The germline CDR1 and CDR2 sequences are SGHTA and FQGTGA. The germline V and J ends were trimmed by 0 bases and 3 bases, with 4 bases remaining between them. CDR3 nucleotides: TGTGCCAGCAGCTTAACAGGGACAGATACGCAGTATTTT. Protein product: CASSLTGTDTQYF.

This rearrangement joins TRBV4-1 to TRBJ1-2; D not resolved. The CDR3 length is 17 residues. The V end lost 0 bases, the J end lost 7 bases, and 21 bases lay between the germline ends. Germline CDR1 MGHRA, CDR2 YSYEKL. This CDR3 is CASSQDQAPPVAFGYTF. DNA of the CDR3: TGCGCCAGCAGCCAAGACCAAGCCCCTCCGGTCGCTTTTGGCTACACCTTC.

The V gene is TRBV7-2, the J gene TRBJ2-5, with 13 bases fitting TRBD2. The CDR3 runs to 15 residues. Germline CDR1 is SGHTA and CDR2 is FQGNSA. The V and J ends lost 3 bases and 2 bases, in that order; junction bases with no gene match: 0. CDR3 in amino acids: CASSLGLAGQETQYF. DNA of the CDR3: TGTGCCAGCAGCTTGGGACTAGCGGGACAAGAGACCCAGTACTTC.

V and J are TRBV27 and TRBJ2-3; TRBD2 might be the D (5 bases). V was pared by 4 bases and J by 0 bases, with 14 bases between. This CDR3 contains 16 residues. The V gene's germline CDR1 is MNHEY and CDR2 SMNVEV (reference sequence). The chain's CDR3 is CASSSPGRTSTDTQYF. DNA for the CDR3: TGTGCCAGCAGTTCCCCGGGAAGGACTAGCACAGATACGCAGTATTTT.

The chain links TRBV6-6 to TRBJ2-7; 8 bases are a match to TRBD1. The V gene end was trimmed by 7 bases and the J gene end by 1 base; junction bases not matched to a gene: 3. This CDR3 comprises 13 residues. The V gene's germline CDR1 is MNHNY and CDR2 SVGAGI (reference sequence). The CDR3 loop is CASNGQGSYEQYF. Here the CDR3 DNA reads TGTGCCAGCAATGGACAGGGTTCCTACGAGCAGTACTTC.

The chain's CDR3 is CAWSVGLAPTDTQYF. CDR3 DNA sequence: TGTGCCTGGAGTGTAGGACTAGCGCCCACAGATACGCAGTATTTT. The rearrangement uses TRBV30 and TRBJ2-3, with TRBD2 matching over 9 bases. Losses at the gene ends were 0 bases for V and 2 bases for J; bases not matched to a gene: 3. Germline values: CDR1 GTSNPN, CDR2 SVGIG (reference sequence). The CDR3 consists of 15 residues.

This clone was detected once. The chain has TRBV28 and TRBJ2-5, with D maybe TRBD1 (5 bases). V shed 2 bases and J shed 2 bases, with 15 bases lying between them. Germline loops: CDR1 MDHEN, CDR2 SYDVKM. The CDR3 has 16 amino acids. In DNA form, the CDR3 reads TGTGCCAGCAGTTTAGGTAGGGGCCCCAAACAAGAGACCCAGTACTTC. Protein product: CASSLGRGPKQETQYF. The full variable domain, its missing parts supplied by reference TRBV28 and TRBJ2-5, is DVKVTQSSRYLVKRTGEKVFLECVQDMDHENMFWYRQDPGLGLRLIYFSYDVKMKEKGDIPEGYSVSREKKERFSLILESASTNQTSMYLCASSLGRGPKQETQYFGPGTRLLVL.

This clone was seen just once. The rearrangement uses TRBV28 and TRBJ1-5, with D possibly matching TRBD1 (5 bases). CDR1 is MDHEN, CDR2 SYDVKM, per germline. The CDR3 runs 13 residues. With 5 bases removed from V and 5 bases from J, the gap between germline ends came to 10 bases. CDR3 residues: CASSIRGHQPQHF. In DNA, the CDR3 is TGTGCCAGCAGTATCCGGGGACATCAGCCCCAGCATTTT.

V and J are TRBV2 and TRBJ1-1, with a weak D call TRBD1 (6 bases). The V and J ends lost 4 bases and 0 bases respectively, with 12 bases between them. The CDR3 has 15 amino acids. Germline values: CDR1 SNHLY, CDR2 FYNNEI. CDR3 loop: CASSGQGTVNTEAFF. CDR3 DNA: TGTGCCAGCAGTGGGCAGGGGACCGTGAACACTGAAGCTTTCTTT.

The V and J genes are TRBV2 and TRBJ2-2, with TRBD2 as a possible D gene (6 bases). V was pared by 3 bases and J by 1 base, with 12 bases between. Per the germline V gene, CDR1 is SNHLY and CDR2 is FYNNEI. CDR3 length equals 16 residues. The CDR3 spells CASSDGLAQNTGELFF. The CDR3, as DNA: TGTGCCAGCAGTGATGGGCTAGCGCAGAACACCGGGGAGCTGTTTTTT.

A single count supports this clone. V usage is TRBV25-1 and J usage is TRBJ2-3, with D perhaps matching TRBD2 (5 bases). V was shortened by 5 bases and J by 0 bases, with 9 bases between the two germline ends. The CDR3 runs to 14 residues. Germline values: CDR1 MGHDK, CDR2 SYGVNS. The CDR3 coding sequence is TGTGCCAGCAGTCGCGGGCTGAGCACAGATACGCAGTATTTT. It yields the protein CASSRGLSTDTQYF.

The CDR3 DNA follows: TGTGCTAGTGGTTTGGTACTGGGACAGGGGACTTATAGCAATCAGCCCCAGCATTTT. It specifies CASGLVLGQGTYSNQPQHF. The chain couples TRBV12-5 to TRBJ1-5; 10 bases line up with TRBD1. CDR3 length: 19 amino acids. In germline, CDR1 is LGHNT, CDR2 FRNRAP. J lost 0 bases, V lost 0 bases, and 8 bases had no gene match.

This chain connects TRBV5-8 to TRBJ1-1; TRBD1 aligns across 8 bases. This CDR3 is built from 15 residues. V shed 0 bases, J shed 1 base, and the junction held 2 bases outside the gene matches. Germline values: CDR1 SGHTS, CDR2 YDEGEE. Here the CDR3 reads CASSLVGTGNTEAFF. The CDR3 nucleotides read TGTGCCAGCAGCTTGGTCGGGACAGGGAACACTGAAGCTTTCTTT.

The chain combines TRBV18 with TRBJ2-7; no clear D. This CDR3 has 15 residues. Trimming stripped 0 bases from V and 4 bases from J, with 13 bases between. Germline V lookup: CDR1 KGHSH, CDR2 LQKENI. The CDR3 bases are TGTGCCAGCTCACCACCTAGGGCAGGCAATTACGAGCAGTACTTC. Protein product: CASSPPRAGNYEQYF.

The rearrangement links TRBV27 to TRBJ2-3, with 12 bases aligning to TRBD2. The CDR3 consists of 17 residues. Losses at the gene ends were 5 bases for V and 0 bases for J; bases not matched to a gene: 6. Germline assignment: CDR1 MNHEY and CDR2 SMNVEV (reference sequence). The CDR3 region has the DNA TGTGCCAGCAGTCGGTGGACTAGCGGGGCTAGCACAGATACGCAGTATTTT. It translates to CASSRWTSGASTDTQYF.

V is TRBV5-1 and J is TRBJ1-1; TRBD1 agrees at 7 bases. CDR1 SGHRS and CDR2 YFSETQ come from the germline V gene. The CDR3 length is 13 residues. The V segment lost 5 bases and the J segment 5 bases; nucleotides outside the gene matches: 6. This CDR3 is CASSGGGGTEAFF. CDR3 DNA sequence: TGCGCCAGCAGTGGAGGGGGCGGGACTGAAGCTTTCTTT. The full variable domain, its missing parts supplied by reference TRBV5-1 and TRBJ1-1, is KAGVTQTPRYLIKTRGQQVTLSCSPISGHRSVSWYQQTPGQGLQFLFEYFSETQRNKGNFPGRFSGRQFSNSRSEMNVSTLELGDSALYLCASSGGGGTEAFFGQGTRLTVV.

There are a few counts of this clone. The chain couples TRBV28 to TRBJ1-2; TRBD1 aligns across 8 bases. Germline V gene sequence: CDR1 MDHEN, CDR2 SYDVKM. J was trimmed by 5 bases and V by 3 bases; bases with no gene match: 8. CDR3 length equals 15 residues. The CDR3 spells CASSLTGTGNYGYTF. The CDR3 DNA follows: TGTGCCAGCAGTTTGACCGGGACAGGCAATTATGGCTACACCTTC.

This chain connects TRBV5-1 to TRBJ2-1, with 11 bases fitting TRBD2. Germline lookup yields CDR1 SGHRS and CDR2 YFSETQ. There are 15 residues in the CDR3. V lost 2 bases, J lost 7 bases, and 5 bases stayed unmatched. CDR3 protein: CASSLLAGVANEQFF. The CDR3 DNA reads as TGCGCCAGCAGCTTACTAGCGGGAGTAGCAAATGAGCAGTTCTTC.